This T cell receptor (beta chain) was recorded in a study of OX40 agonist ivuxolimab in advanced cancers. Whole-study context: Among those enrolled, mean age was approximately 60 years (range roughly 23 to 79) and less than 90% were male.

The assay was immunoSEQ multiplex PCR, and TCRdb's table has in-frame clones only and misses some. The sample includes 83,000 or so clones, approximately 88% of them seen just once. V dropped 5 bases and J dropped 3 bases, with 16 bases sitting between them. Germline-derived CDR1 and CDR2 are SGHVS and FQNEAQ. The CDR3 consists of 16 residues. The chain recombines TRBV7-8 with TRBJ2-2, with a tentative D call TRBD2 (6 bases). This sample comprised CD4+ or CD8+ T cells sorted from blood, obtained in a trial of the OX40 agonist ivuxolimab. The TCR sequence derives from an adult with an advanced solid tumor such as melanoma, head and neck, liver or kidney cancer. The chain's CDR3 is CASSPGDSGYTGELFF. DNA of the CDR3: TGTGCCAGCAGCCCGGGGGACTCTGGCTACACCGGGGAGCTGTTTTTT.